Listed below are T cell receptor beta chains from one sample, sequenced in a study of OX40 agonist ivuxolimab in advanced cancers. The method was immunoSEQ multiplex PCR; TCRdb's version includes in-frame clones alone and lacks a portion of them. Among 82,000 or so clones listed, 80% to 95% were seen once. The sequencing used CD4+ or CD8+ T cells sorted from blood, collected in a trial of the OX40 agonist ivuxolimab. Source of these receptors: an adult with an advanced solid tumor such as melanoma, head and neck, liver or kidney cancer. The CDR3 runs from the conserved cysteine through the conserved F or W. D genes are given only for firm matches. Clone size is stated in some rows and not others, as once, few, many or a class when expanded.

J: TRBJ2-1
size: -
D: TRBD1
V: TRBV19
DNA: TGTGCCAGCTTTGACCCCGGGACAGGGCGCCGTGAGCAGTTCTTC
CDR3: CASFDPGTGRREQFF

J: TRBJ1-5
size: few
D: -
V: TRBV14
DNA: TGTGCCAGCAGCCAAGGTGGCGCTCAGCCCCAGCATTTT
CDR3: CASSQGGAQPQHF

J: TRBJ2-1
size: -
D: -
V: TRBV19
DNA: TGTGCCAGTAGGGATGCGGGGGAGCAGTTCTTC
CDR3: CASRDAGEQFF

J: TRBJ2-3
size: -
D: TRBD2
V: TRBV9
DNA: TGTGCCAGCAGCGTACGCCCTCGGGGGGATGATACGCAGTATTTT
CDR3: CASSVRPRGDDTQYF

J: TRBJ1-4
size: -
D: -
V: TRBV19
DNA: TGTGCCAGTAGGGGACCGTTGATTAATGAAAAACTGTTTTTT
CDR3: CASRGPLINEKLFF

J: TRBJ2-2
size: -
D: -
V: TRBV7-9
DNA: TGTGCCAGCAGCCGGACAGAAAACACCGGGGAGCTGTTTTTT
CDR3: CASSRTENTGELFF

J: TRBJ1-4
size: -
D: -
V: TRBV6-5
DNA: TGTGCCAGCAGTTACCGTGGACAGTTTGCTGAAAAACTGTTTTTT
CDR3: CASSYRGQFAEKLFF

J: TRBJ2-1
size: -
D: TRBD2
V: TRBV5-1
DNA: TGCGCCAGCAGCCAACTAGCGGGAGGAACCAATGAGCAGTTCTTC
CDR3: CASSQLAGGTNEQFF

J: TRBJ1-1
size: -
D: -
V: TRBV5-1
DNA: TGCGCCAGCAGCCAAGGACAGAGGAACACTGAAGCTTTCTTT
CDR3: CASSQGQRNTEAFF

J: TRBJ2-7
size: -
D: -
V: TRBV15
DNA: TGTGCCACCAGCAGAGGGGGAACCTACGAGCAGTACTTC
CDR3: CATSRGGTYEQYF

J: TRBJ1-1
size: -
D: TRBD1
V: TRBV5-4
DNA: TGTGCCAGCAGCGACAGGGGGGGGACTGAAGCTTTCTTT
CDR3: CASSDRGGTEAFF

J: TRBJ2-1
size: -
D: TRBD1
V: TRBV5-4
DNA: TGTGCCAGCAGCTTGACCGGACAGGGGGCACAAAGCTCCTACAATGAGCAGTTCTTC
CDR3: CASSLTGQGAQSSYNEQFF

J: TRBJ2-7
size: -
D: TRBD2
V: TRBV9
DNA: TGTGCCAGCAGCGCCGGGACTAGCGGGAGCTACGAGCAGTACTTC
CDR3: CASSAGTSGSYEQYF

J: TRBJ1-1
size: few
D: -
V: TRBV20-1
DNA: TGCAGTGCTGCCCCTGGGACTGAAGCTTTCTTT
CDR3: CSAAPGTEAFF

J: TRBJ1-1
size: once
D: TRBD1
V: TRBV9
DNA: TGTGCCAGCAGCCCAGGAGGCCAGGGGGCAGTTTGGACTGAAGCTTTCTTT
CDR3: CASSPGGQGAVWTEAFF

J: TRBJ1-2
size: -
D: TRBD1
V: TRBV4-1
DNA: TGCGCCAGCAGCCTTGGGACAGACTATGGCTACACCTTC
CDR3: CASSLGTDYGYTF

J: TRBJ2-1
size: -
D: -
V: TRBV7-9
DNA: TGTGCCAGCAGTGGTGGGAACTCCTACAATGAGCAGTTCTTC
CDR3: CASSGGNSYNEQFF

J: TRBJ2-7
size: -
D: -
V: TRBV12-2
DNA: TGTGCAAGTCGCTTAAATGATACTCGCCAAGGACATTTCTCCTACGAGCAGTACTTC
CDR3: CASRLNDTRQGHFSYEQYF

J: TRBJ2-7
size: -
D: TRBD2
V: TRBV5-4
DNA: TGTGCCAGCAGCTTTGGGGCTAGCGGGAGCTACGAGCAGTACTTC
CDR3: CASSFGASGSYEQYF

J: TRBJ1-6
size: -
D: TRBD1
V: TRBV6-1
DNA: TGTGCCAGCGTCGACAGGGAACCCCTCCACTTT
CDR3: CASVDREPLHF

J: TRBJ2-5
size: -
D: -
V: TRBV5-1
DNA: TGCGCCAGCAGCTTGGGGACAAATCAAGAGACCCAGTACTTC
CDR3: CASSLGTNQETQYF

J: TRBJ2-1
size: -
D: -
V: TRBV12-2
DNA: TGTGCAAGTCGCTTAGTCTCCGGACTCCCGGATCGGCAGTTCTTC
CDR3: CASRLVSGLPDRQFF

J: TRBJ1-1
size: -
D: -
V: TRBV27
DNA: TGTGCCAGCAGCAGAGACATCGTAAAGTTCGAAGCTTTCTTT
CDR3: CASSRDIVKFEAFF

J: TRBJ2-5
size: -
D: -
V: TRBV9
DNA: TGTGCCAGCAGCGTAGGGGGGGCCGGTCAAGAGACCCAGTACTTC
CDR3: CASSVGGAGQETQYF

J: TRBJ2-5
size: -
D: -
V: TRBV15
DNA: TGTGCCACCAGCCCTAACAGGGGAGGCCAAGAGACCCAGTACTTC
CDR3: CATSPNRGGQETQYF

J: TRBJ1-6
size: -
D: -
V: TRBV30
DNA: TGTGCCTGGGGCACTTGGAGTTCACCCCTCCACTTT
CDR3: CAWGTWSSPLHF

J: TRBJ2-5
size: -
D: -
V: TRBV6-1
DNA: TGTGCCAGCAAGACGAGGGGGGAGACCCAGTACTTC
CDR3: CASKTRGETQYF

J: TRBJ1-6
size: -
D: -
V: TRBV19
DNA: TGTGCCAGTAGTATGGCACCGCCGAGCTCCTATAATTCACCCCTCCACTTT
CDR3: CASSMAPPSSYNSPLHF

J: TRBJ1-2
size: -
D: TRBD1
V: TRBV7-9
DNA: TGTGCCAGCAGCTTAGAGGGGGCGGGGCCTGGTGGCTACACCTTC
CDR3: CASSLEGAGPGGYTF

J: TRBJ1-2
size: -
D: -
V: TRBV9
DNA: TGTGCCAGCAGCGTAGAGGGCATCGGGGGCTATGGCTACACCTTC
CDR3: CASSVEGIGGYGYTF

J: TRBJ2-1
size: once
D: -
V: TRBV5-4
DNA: TGTGCCAGCACTGTGACAGGTGGGGGGTACAATGAGCAGTTCTTC
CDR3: CASTVTGGGYNEQFF

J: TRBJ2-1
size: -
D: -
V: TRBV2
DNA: TGTGCCAGCAAACCGGACCAGACTAATGAGCAGTTCTTC
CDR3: CASKPDQTNEQFF

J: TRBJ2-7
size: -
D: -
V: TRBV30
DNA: TGTGCCTGGAGTCCAACCAGGGCCCTTGATTTC
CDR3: CAWSPTRALDF

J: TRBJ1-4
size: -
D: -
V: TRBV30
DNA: TGTGCCTGGAGCCCCGGGGCCTTTAATGAAAAACTGTTTTTT
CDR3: CAWSPGAFNEKLFF

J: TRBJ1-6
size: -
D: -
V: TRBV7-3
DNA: TGTGCCAGCAGCGCCCACCCCCCAGGAGGAAGCTCCTATAATTCACCCCTCCACTTT
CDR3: CASSAHPPGGSSYNSPLHF

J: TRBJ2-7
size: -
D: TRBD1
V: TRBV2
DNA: TGTGCCAGCAGTCCGGGACAGGGTCTCTACGAGCAGTACTTC
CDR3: CASSPGQGLYEQYF

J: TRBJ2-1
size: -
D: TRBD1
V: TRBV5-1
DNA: TGCGCCAGCAGCTACGACAGGGGGAGCTCCTACAATGAGCAGTTCTTC
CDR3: CASSYDRGSSYNEQFF

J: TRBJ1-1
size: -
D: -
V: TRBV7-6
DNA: TGTGCCAGCAGCTTAAGTAAGGGAACTGAAGCTTTCTTT
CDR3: CASSLSKGTEAFF

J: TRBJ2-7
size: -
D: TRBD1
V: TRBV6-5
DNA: TGTGCCAGCAAGGGACAGAACTACGAGCAGTACTTC
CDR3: CASKGQNYEQYF

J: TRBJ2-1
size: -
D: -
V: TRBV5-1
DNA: TGCGCCAGCAGCTTTCAAGGGGGAGGTTCCTACAATGAGCAGTTCTTC
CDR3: CASSFQGGGSYNEQFF

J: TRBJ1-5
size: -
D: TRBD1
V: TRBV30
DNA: TGTGCCTGGAGTAAATCAGGGGGCGTCAATCAGCCCCAGCATTTT
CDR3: CAWSKSGGVNQPQHF

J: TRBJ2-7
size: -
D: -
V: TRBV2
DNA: TGTGCCAGCAGTGAAGCCCAGGGGAAGCAGTACTTC
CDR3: CASSEAQGKQYF

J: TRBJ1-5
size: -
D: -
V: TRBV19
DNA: TGTGCCAGTAGACCCCGGACACCCCCAGGAAATCAGCCCCAGCATTTT
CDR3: CASRPRTPPGNQPQHF

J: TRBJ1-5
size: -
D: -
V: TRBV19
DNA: TGTGCCAGTAGTCTGGGGTTGTGGCAGCCCCAGCATTTT
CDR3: CASSLGLWQPQHF

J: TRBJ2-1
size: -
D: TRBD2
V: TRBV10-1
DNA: TGCGCCAGCAGTGTCGCTAGCGGCGTTACCTACAATGAGCAGTTCTTC
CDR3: CASSVASGVTYNEQFF

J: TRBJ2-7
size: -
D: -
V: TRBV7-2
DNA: TGTGCCAGCGGGAGGGCGGGGGCAAACTACGAGCAGTACTTC
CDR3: CASGRAGANYEQYF

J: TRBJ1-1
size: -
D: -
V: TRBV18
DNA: TGTGCCAGCTCGGCGTCTGGGGTTAACACTGAAGCTTTCTTT
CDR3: CASSASGVNTEAFF

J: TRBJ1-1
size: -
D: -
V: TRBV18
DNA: TGTGCCAGCTCACCACCCCTCAAGAACACTGAAGCTTTCTTT
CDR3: CASSPPLKNTEAFF

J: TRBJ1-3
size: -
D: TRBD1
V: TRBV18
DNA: TGTGCCAGCTCACCCAACAGGGGTTCGGCTGGAAACACCATATATTTT
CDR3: CASSPNRGSAGNTIYF

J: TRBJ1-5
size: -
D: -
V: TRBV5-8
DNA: TGTGCCAGCAGCTTGGGTTCGGTAAGCAATCAGCCCCAGCATTTT
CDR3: CASSLGSVSNQPQHF